This entry describes one T cell receptor beta chain. Its cognate antigen is unknown. The data belong to a study of OX40 agonist ivuxolimab in advanced cancers. Findings and caveats of the study: Among the lowest levels of clonal expansion were found in partial responders at 0.1-3.0 mg/kg. At 0.1 to 3.0 mg/kg and by week 6, clonal expansion occurred in CD4+ and CD8+ blood T cells.

Blood was sampled at baseline, cycle 4 day 1, and cycle 7 day 1. Profiling relied on immunoSEQ multiplex PCR, and the TCRdb table lists in-frame clones only, not all of them. Of 80,000 or so clones listed, approximately 92% are singletons. The CDR3 loop spans 18 amino acids. The V end was cut by 0 bases, the J end by 0 bases, with 17 bases between. From germline, CDR1 is GTSNPN and CDR2 SVGIG (reference sequence). The receptor's source is an adult with an advanced solid tumor such as melanoma, head and neck, liver or kidney cancer. The specimen comprised CD4+ or CD8+ T cells sorted from blood, sampled in a trial of the OX40 agonist ivuxolimab. The chain recombines TRBV30 with TRBJ1-4; D ambiguous. In DNA form, the CDR3 reads TGTGCCTGGAGTGTACCGAGACCCAGCCTTGCAACTAATGAAAAACTGTTTTTT. It translates to CAWSVPRPSLATNEKLFF.